A single sample is the source of the 26 T cell receptor beta chains below, sequenced in a study of control samples from healthy donors and cancer patients. Measured with immunoSEQ multiplex PCR; TCRdb has only the in-frame clones, and not every one. The sample has 20,000 to 30,000 clones, more than 75% seen once. Sequenced material: PBMCs. These receptors all come from a man aged 50 to 59 with lung cancer.

The chain links TRBV5-1 to TRBJ2-2; the D gene could be TRBD1 or TRBD2 (5 bases each). Trimming stripped 4 bases from V and 5 bases from J, with 18 bases between. The germline CDR1 and CDR2 sequences are SGHRS and YFSETQ. The CDR3 spans 16 residues. The CDR3 DNA follows: TGCGCCAGCAGCCTCACCGGGGACGGCCGGACCGGGGAGCTGTTTTTT. It encodes CASSLTGDGRTGELFF.

The genes are TRBV27 and TRBJ1-2; 7 bases align to TRBD1. V lost 5 bases and J lost 3; bases outside the gene matches: 6. In germline, CDR1 is MNHEY, CDR2 SMNVEV (reference sequence). This CDR3 region has 14 residues. The CDR3, as DNA: TGTGCCAGCAGTCGACAGGGTGCCGACTATGGCTACACCTTC. As protein: CASSRQGADYGYTF.

The genes are TRBV3-1 (or the pseudogene TRBV3-2) and TRBJ2-5; D gene ambiguous. The germline V gene has CDR1 LGHDT and CDR2 YNNKEL (reference sequence). The CDR3 is 13 amino acids. V was trimmed by 1 base and J by 4 bases, leaving 7 bases between them. CDR3 protein: CASSQGVGETQYF. As DNA, the CDR3 is TGTGCCAGCAGCCAAGGCGTGGGAGAGACCCAGTACTTC.

The rearrangement links TRBV7-8 to TRBJ1-1, with D unresolved. The CDR3 totals 14 residues. Germline V gene lookup returns CDR1 SGHVS and CDR2 FQNEAQ. V dropped 1 base and J dropped 0 bases, with 6 bases sitting between them. The CDR3 loop is CASSLEHLNTEAFF. The DNA of the CDR3 is TGTGCCAGCAGCTTAGAGCACCTGAACACTGAAGCTTTCTTT.

The V call is TRBV25-1, the J call TRBJ1-6; no definite D call. CDR3 length: 14 residues. Germline V gene lookup returns CDR1 MGHDK and CDR2 SYGVNS. Between the trimmed V and J ends, which lost 4 bases and 5 bases, there was a span of 9 bases. As DNA, the CDR3 is TGTGCCAGCAGTGGCTACACTGATAATTCACCCCTCCACTTT. It encodes CASSGYTDNSPLHF.

V and J are TRBV30 and TRBJ2-4; the D gene is possibly TRBD2 (6 bases). Germline assignment: CDR1 GTSNPN and CDR2 SVGIG (reference sequence). Trimming cost V 1 base and J 11 bases, with 18 bases left between them. This CDR3 has 14 residues. The CDR3 sequence: CAWSGIPGGSLQYF. CDR3 DNA: TGTGCCTGGAGTGGGATCCCCGGAGGGTCCCTTCAGTACTTC.

This sequence joins TRBV7-2 and TRBJ1-2; possible D gene TRBD1, 5 bases. This CDR3 is built from 13 residues. Trimming cost V 6 bases and J 8 bases, with 16 bases left between them. Looked up from germline, CDR1 is SGHTA and CDR2 is FQGNSA. This chain's CDR3 is CASRPAPDSGYTF. In DNA form, the CDR3 reads TGTGCCAGCAGGCCGGCCCCCGACAGCGGCTACACCTTC.

The V call is TRBV5-6, the J call TRBJ2-2; possibly TRBD1 for D (5 bases). From germline, CDR1 is SGHDT and CDR2 YYEEEE. The V gene lost 4 bases and the J gene lost 6 bases, with 13 bases spanning the gap. The CDR3 loop spans 14 amino acids. Written as DNA, the CDR3 is TGTGCCAGCAGCCGATCAGGGTTGGCCGGGGAGCTGTTTTTT. Its translation is CASSRSGLAGELFF.

This chain connects TRBV6-5 to TRBJ2-5; 7 bases match TRBD1. The CDR3 spans 14 residues. With 6 bases clipped from V and 2 bases from J, the junction kept 6 bases outside the gene matches. Per the germline V gene, CDR1 is MNHEY and CDR2 is SVGAGI. The CDR3 loop reads CASRPGGPQETQYF. The CDR3 DNA reads as TGTGCCAGCAGACCAGGGGGACCGCAAGAGACCCAGTACTTC.

The chain uses TRBV19 and TRBJ1-1; no clear D. Trimming stripped 5 bases from V and 1 base from J, with 11 bases between. The CDR3 totals 14 residues. Germline V gene sequence: CDR1 LNHDA, CDR2 SQIVND (reference sequence). CDR3 in DNA: TGTGCCAGTAGTTCGGAGGGAACGAACACTGAAGCTTTCTTT. Protein product: CASSSEGTNTEAFF.

This chain connects TRBV18 to TRBJ1-4; tentatively, D is TRBD1 (6 bases). The V gene's germline CDR1 is KGHSH and CDR2 LQKENI. CDR3 size: 16 residues. V lost 2 bases to trimming and J lost 2 bases, with 12 bases between them. The CDR3 DNA is TGTGCCAGCTCACCAATCATTACAGGGACTAATGAAAAACTGTTTTTT. It is translated as CASSPIITGTNEKLFF.

The gene calls are TRBV7-2 and TRBJ2-5; unclear D gene. The CDR3 runs 15 residues. CDR1 SGHTA and CDR2 FQGNSA come from the germline V gene. The V end was cut by 2 bases, the J end by 5 bases, with 15 bases between. The CDR3 here is CASSLLVAGRETQYF. Here the CDR3 DNA reads TGTGCCAGCAGCTTATTAGTTGCAGGTCGGGAGACCCAGTACTTC.

The V gene is TRBV30, the J gene TRBJ1-1; the D gene is possibly TRBD1 (5 bases). The CDR3 length is 14 residues. Germline V lookup: CDR1 GTSNPN, CDR2 SVGIG (reference sequence). V was shortened by 5 bases and J by 4 bases, with 17 bases between the two germline ends. The CDR3 sequence: CAWWSFGGATEAFF. The CDR3 DNA reads TGTGCCTGGTGGAGTTTTGGAGGGGCCACTGAAGCTTTCTTT. The entire variable domain, with the rest obtained from reference TRBV30 and TRBJ1-1, is as follows: SQTIHQWPATLVQPVGSPLSLECTVEGTSNPNLYWYRQAAGRGLQLLFYSVGIGQISSEVPQNLSASRPQDRQFILSSKKLLLSDSGFYLCAWWSFGGATEAFFGQGTRLTVV.

This chain links TRBV4-3 with TRBJ1-1; 8 bases are a match to TRBD1. This CDR3 has 17 residues. V lost 0 bases to trimming and J lost 5 bases; unmatched junction nucleotides: 11. Per germline, CDR1 LGHNA and CDR2 YSLEER. The DNA for the CDR3 is TGCGCCAGCAGCCAAGATACCCCGGCAGGGGGCATAACTGAAGCTTTCTTT. Translated: CASSQDTPAGGITEAFF.

The chain uses TRBV5-5 and TRBJ1-2; a possible D gene is TRBD1 (6 bases). CDR3 length: 14 residues. The V gene lost 1 base and the J gene lost 7 bases, with 14 bases spanning the gap. CDR1 and CDR2 (germline): SGHKS, YYEKEE (reference sequence). As DNA, the CDR3 is TGTGCCAGCAGCTTGTCGGGGGGCTTCTTTGGCTACACCTTC. It specifies CASSLSGGFFGYTF. The whole variable domain, remainder taken from reference TRBV5-5 and TRBJ1-2, is DAGVTQSPTHLIKTRGQQVTLRCSPISGHKSVSWYQQVLGQGPQFIFQYYEKEERGRGNFPDRFSARQFPNYSSELNVNALLLGDSALYLCASSLSGGFFGYTFGSGTRLTVV.

The chain has TRBV28 and TRBJ2-7; 7 positions match TRBD1. The J segment lost 3 bases and the V segment lost 4 bases, leaving 9 bases of the junction unmatched. CDR1 and CDR2 (germline): MDHEN, SYDVKM. This CDR3 is built from 15 residues. CDR3 loop: CASSSRGTAVYEQYF. The CDR3 DNA reads as TGTGCCAGCAGTTCCAGAGGGACAGCCGTCTACGAGCAGTACTTC.

This clone was observed once. The gene calls are TRBV5-1 and TRBJ1-2; no definite D call. Trimming cost V 2 bases and J 6 bases, with 8 bases left between them. The CDR3 spans 12 residues. Germline-derived CDR1 and CDR2 are SGHRS and YFSETQ. The CDR3 nucleotides read TGCGCCAGCAGCTTTTATAGAGATGGCTACACCTTC. As protein: CASSFYRDGYTF.

V gene TRBV12-5 combines with J gene TRBJ1-5, with no clear D. This CDR3 has 12 amino acids. The V end lost 7 bases, the J end lost 5 bases, and 9 bases lay between the germline ends. The germline V gene has CDR1 LGHNT and CDR2 FRNRAP. CDR3 in amino acids: CASEQDDQPQHF. As DNA, the CDR3 is TGTGCTAGTGAACAAGATGATCAGCCCCAGCATTTT.

This CDR3 reads CASSRRQAPMNTEAFF. CDR3 sequence (DNA): TGTGCCAGCAGCCGTAGACAGGCTCCGATGAACACTGAAGCTTTCTTT. The chain is built from TRBV13 and TRBJ1-1, with D perhaps TRBD1 (6 bases). The CDR3 consists of 16 residues. The V gene's germline CDR1 is PRHDT and CDR2 FYEKMQ (reference sequence). V was cut by 5 bases and J by 0 bases, with 16 bases left in between.

This clone has only one observation. This rearrangement joins TRBV10-3 to TRBJ2-3; either TRBD1 or TRBD2 may fit D (5 bases each). There are 17 residues in the CDR3. V was trimmed by 0 bases and J by 0 bases, leaving 13 bases between them. Germline values: CDR1 ENHRY, CDR2 SYGVKD. The CDR3, as DNA: TGTGCCATCAGTGAGTCCCTGAGGGGCTCAAGCACAGATACGCAGTATTTT. Its translation is CAISESLRGSSTDTQYF.

The J gene is TRBJ2-7, the V gene TRBV19; D call uncertain. Trimming stripped 1 base from V and 1 base from J, with 8 bases between. CDR1 is LNHDA and CDR2 is SQIVND in the germline V gene (reference sequence). This CDR3 contains 14 residues. CDR3 nucleotide sequence: TGTGCCAGTAGTATAGTGGGCAATTCCTACGAGCAGTACTTC. It yields the protein CASSIVGNSYEQYF.

This chain uses TRBV9 with TRBJ1-2; D is possibly TRBD1 (6 bases). The V end lost 0 bases, the J end lost 4 bases, and 13 bases lay between the germline ends. Germline CDR1 is SGDLS and CDR2 is YYNGEE. This CDR3 region has 15 residues. The CDR3 DNA reads as TGTGCCAGCAGCGTAGATTCGGGGGGCCCCTATGGCTACACCTTC. Its translation is CASSVDSGGPYGYTF.

V gene TRBV28 combines with J gene TRBJ2-5; 8 bases are shared with TRBD2. Trimming removed 2 bases from V and 5 bases from J; junction bases left unmatched: 7. This CDR3 is built from 15 residues. The germline V gene encodes CDR1 MDHEN and CDR2 SYDVKM. DNA for the CDR3: TGTGCCAGCAGTTTAGCGGGGCCGGGGGGGGAGACCCAGTACTTC. It encodes CASSLAGPGGETQYF.

The rearrangement links TRBV3-1 (or the pseudogene TRBV3-2) to TRBJ1-2, with 10 nucleotides matching TRBD1. CDR3 length equals 16 residues. Germline V lookup: CDR1 LGHDT, CDR2 YNNKEL (reference sequence). V was clipped by 0 bases and J by 1 base; unmatched bases: 2. CDR3 sequence reads: CASSQDRTGGNYGYTF. CDR3 in DNA: TGTGCCAGCAGCCAAGATCGGACAGGGGGTAACTATGGCTACACCTTC.

The chain uses TRBV5-4 and TRBJ2-5; no clear D. V dropped 1 base and J dropped 5 bases, with 9 bases sitting between them. This CDR3 spans 13 amino acids. Looked up from germline, CDR1 is SGHNT and CDR2 is YYREEE (reference sequence). This CDR3 is CASSLFSAETQYF. The CDR3 DNA sequence: TGTGCCAGCAGCTTGTTTTCGGCGGAGACCCAGTACTTC.

The chain has TRBV5-1 and TRBJ1-3; D is uncertain. Germline V gene lookup returns CDR1 SGHRS and CDR2 YFSETQ. The V and J ends lost 4 bases and 1 base respectively, with 12 bases between them. The CDR3 covers 15 residues. CDR3 amino acids: CASSETGLSGNTIYF. The CDR3, as DNA: TGCGCCAGCAGCGAGACGGGTCTATCTGGAAACACCATATATTTT.